The 24 T cell receptor beta chains presented below share a single source sample, sequenced in a study of blood T cell repertoires in COVID-19. The table came from immunoSEQ multiplex PCR; TCRdb's copy has only in-frame clones and leaves some out. Of around 94,000 clones listed, approximately 80% are singletons. Sample: peripheral blood. The receptors come from a human donor in a cohort sampled during active COVID-19.

The chain joins TRBV5-4 to TRBJ2-5, with D maybe TRBD2 (6 bases). V was pared by 4 bases and J by 1 base, with 17 bases between. CDR1 and CDR2 (germline): SGHNT, YYREEE (reference sequence). CDR3 length equals 16 residues. CDR3 region: CASSPGTFRTQETQYF. The CDR3, as DNA: TGTGCCAGCAGCCCGGGGACTTTCAGAACCCAAGAGACCCAGTACTTC. Combining the CDR3 with reference TRBV5-4 and TRBJ2-5 gives the whole variable domain ETGVTQSPTHLIKTRGQQVTLRCSSQSGHNTVSWYQQALGQGPQFIFQYYREEENGRGNFPPRFSGLQFPNYSSELNVNALELDDSALYLCASSPGTFRTQETQYFGPGTRLLVL.

J is TRBJ1-6 and V is TRBV3-1 (or the pseudogene TRBV3-2); D may be TRBD1 (6 bases). The CDR3 runs to 12 residues. Germline-derived CDR1 and CDR2 are LGHDT and YNNKEL (reference sequence). Trimming cost V 5 bases and J 11 bases, with 10 bases left between them. DNA for the CDR3: TGTGCCAGCAGCGAAACAGGGACACCCCTCCACTTT. Its protein product is CASSETGTPLHF.

This clone has just one count. The gene calls are TRBV27 and TRBJ1-1; no firm D call. Germline V gene lookup returns CDR1 MNHEY and CDR2 SMNVEV (reference sequence). The CDR3 loop spans 12 amino acids. V gave up 4 bases and J gave up 4 bases, with 7 bases separating them. DNA for the CDR3: TGTGCCAGCAGTTCCCCGGGCACTGAAGCTTTCTTT. Protein product: CASSSPGTEAFF.

J is TRBJ1-1 and V is TRBV28, with no clear D. The CDR3 consists of 11 residues. Germline V lookup: CDR1 MDHEN, CDR2 SYDVKM. The germline V and J ends were trimmed by 10 bases and 4 bases, with 10 bases remaining between them. The CDR3 DNA reads as TGTGCCATAACACGGGGCACTGAAGCTTTCTTT. This translates into CAITRGTEAFF.

This clone was counted a single time. CDR3 loop: CASRWDSTNEKLFF. In nucleotides, the CDR3 is TGCGCCAGCAGGTGGGACAGCACTAATGAAAAACTGTTTTTT. The chain couples TRBV5-1 to TRBJ1-4, with 7 bases lining up with TRBD1. CDR1 and CDR2 (germline): SGHRS, YFSETQ. The CDR3 sequence is 14 residues long. The junction had 3 bases not matched to a gene; V was cut back by 5 bases and J by 2 bases.

The chain carries TRBV5-3 and TRBJ1-1, with D hard to call. TRBV5-3 carries the ORF label, with uncertain function. Trimming removed 4 bases from V and 9 bases from J, with 13 bases in between. This CDR3 has 12 amino acids. CDR3 loop: CARSPRGNQAFF. The CDR3 DNA follows: TGTGCCAGAAGCCCCCGGGGTAACCAAGCTTTCTTT.

The chain combines TRBV14 with TRBJ1-6; tentative D call: TRBD1 (5 bases). CDR1 is SGHDN and CDR2 is FVKESK in the germline V gene. V shed 1 base and J shed 8 bases, with 12 bases lying between them. The CDR3 contains 15 residues. Written as DNA, the CDR3 is TGTGCCAGCAGCCAAGTATCGGGGGTATATTCACCCCTCCACTTT. Translated: CASSQVSGVYSPLHF.

This clone was detected only once. The genes are TRBV3-1 (or the pseudogene TRBV3-2) and TRBJ2-7; unclear D gene. The germline gives CDR1 LGHDT, CDR2 YNNKEL (reference sequence). V was clipped by 5 bases and J by 2 bases, with 10 bases between them. The CDR3 spans 13 residues. CDR3 protein: CASSSPVAYEQYF. CDR3 nucleotides: TGTGCCAGCAGCTCTCCGGTTGCCTACGAGCAGTACTTC.

The V call is TRBV12-3 or TRBV12-4, the J call TRBJ1-1; D is unclear. The CDR3 totals 13 residues. Trimming took 6 bases from V and 4 from J, leaving 12 bases between them. The CDR3, as DNA: TGTGCCAGCAGGCCGGGGTGGGCCACTGAAGCTTTCTTT. Residues: CASRPGWATEAFF.

This chain joins TRBV5-4 and TRBJ1-6; 7 nucleotides agree with TRBD1. Trimming removed 2 bases from V and 6 bases from J; junction bases left unmatched: 8. CDR1 and CDR2 (germline): SGHNT, YYREEE (reference sequence). The CDR3 length is 16 residues. The CDR3 DNA follows: TGTGCCAGCAGCTTTGAGCCGGGACAGCTTAATTCACCCCTCCACTTT. Translating it yields CASSFEPGQLNSPLHF.

The chain uses TRBV9 and TRBJ2-7, with D perhaps TRBD2 (6 bases). V lost 3 bases, J lost 3 bases, and 16 bases lay in between. This CDR3 comprises 15 residues. Germline V lookup: CDR1 SGDLS, CDR2 YYNGEE. The CDR3 region has the DNA TGTGCCAGCAGCGGTAGAAGGCGGGACCGCTACGAGCAGTACTTC. Its protein is CASSGRRRDRYEQYF.

This clone has a handful of counts. The V call is TRBV5-4, the J call TRBJ2-5; 13 nucleotides match TRBD2. Trimming removed 4 bases from V and 2 bases from J; junction bases left unmatched: 2. In germline, CDR1 is SGHNT, CDR2 YYREEE (reference sequence). The CDR3 contains 15 residues. CDR3 nucleotide sequence: TGTGCCAGCAGCATGGGACTAGCGGGACAAGAGACCCAGTACTTC. This codes for CASSMGLAGQETQYF.

V gene TRBV14 combines with J gene TRBJ2-7; 7 nucleotides line up with TRBD2. This CDR3 comprises 13 residues. Germline trimming cut 8 bases from V and 7 bases from J; bases unmatched to any gene: 11. CDR1 is SGHDN and CDR2 is FVKESK in the germline V gene. The CDR3 region is CASRRIGGGEQYF. The CDR3 DNA follows: TGTGCCAGCCGACGGATAGGCGGGGGAGAGCAGTACTTC.

This sequence joins TRBV12-3 or TRBV12-4 and TRBJ1-1; 7 bases align to TRBD1. V shed 6 bases, J shed 6 bases, and the junction held 7 bases outside the gene matches. The CDR3 has 13 residues. The CDR3 DNA reads TGTGCCAGCAGCACACTAGGGACAGCTGAAGCTTTCTTT. Translating it yields CASSTLGTAEAFF.

The chain uses TRBV28 and TRBJ1-6; 7 bases line up with TRBD1. Germline CDR1 MDHEN, CDR2 SYDVKM. This CDR3 has 16 amino acids. The ends lost 5 bases at V and 10 bases at J; junction bases unmatched: 14. The CDR3 nucleotides are TGTGCCAGCAGTACTCAGAGACAGGGTGGGTACTCACCCCTCCACTTT. Protein sequence: CASSTQRQGGYSPLHF.

In its sample, this clone was seen once. The genes are TRBV18 and TRBJ1-6, with D tentatively TRBD1 (6 bases). CDR1 KGHSH and CDR2 LQKENI come from the germline V gene. This CDR3 spans 17 amino acids. V dropped 6 bases and J dropped 6 bases, with 21 bases sitting between them. The CDR3 nucleotides are TGTGCCAGCTCCCGTGACCGGGGGGCGCCGGGTAATTCACCCCTCCACTTT. Its protein product is CASSRDRGAPGNSPLHF.

The genes are TRBV5-6 and TRBJ2-7, with TRBD1 identical over 8 bases. Germline V gene data show CDR1 as SGHDT and CDR2 as YYEEEE. V was pared by 4 bases and J by 0 bases, with 6 bases of the junction left unmatched. This CDR3 spans 15 amino acids. CDR3: CASSKPTGASYEQYF. The CDR3 region has the DNA TGTGCCAGCAGCAAGCCGACAGGGGCCTCCTACGAGCAGTACTTC.

This clone was recorded once. V usage is TRBV10-3 and J usage is TRBJ1-4; the match to TRBD1 covers 10 bases. In germline, CDR1 is ENHRY, CDR2 SYGVKD. J lost 8 bases, V lost 3 bases, and 6 bases had no gene match. The CDR3 is made up of 15 amino acids. The DNA for the CDR3 is TGTGCCATCAGTGAAGGGGGGACAGGGGCGGAAAAACTGTTTTTT. It encodes CAISEGGTGAEKLFF.

The chain has TRBV28 and TRBJ2-7, with a weak D call TRBD2 (6 bases). This CDR3 contains 12 residues. With 1 base removed from V and 9 bases from J, the gap between germline ends came to 10 bases. Germline V gene data show CDR1 as MDHEN and CDR2 as SYDVKM. In DNA form, the CDR3 reads TGTGCCAGCAGTTTATTGGGGGAGGTGCAGTACTTC. Protein product: CASSLLGEVQYF.

The chain employs TRBV5-1 and TRBJ2-7, with TRBD2 matching over 9 bases. The V gene's germline CDR1 is SGHRS and CDR2 YFSETQ. V dropped 3 bases and J dropped 0; count of bases not matched to a gene: 10. The CDR3 has 17 residues. CDR3 protein: CASSSRLAGTISYEQYF. The CDR3 DNA sequence: TGCGCCAGCAGCTCCCGCCTAGCGGGGACGATCTCCTACGAGCAGTACTTC.

The rearrangement uses TRBV18 and TRBJ2-7; 8 bases match TRBD1. V lost 6 bases and J lost 7; bases outside the gene matches: 5. Germline V gene lookup returns CDR1 KGHSH and CDR2 LQKENI. The CDR3 is 12 residues long. CDR3 DNA sequence: TGTGCCAGCTCGGCCGGGACAGGAGAGCAGTACTTC. Translated, it gives CASSAGTGEQYF.

The rearrangement links TRBV10-3 to TRBJ2-1, with TRBD2 matching over 11 bases. The CDR3 runs 16 residues. CDR1 is ENHRY, CDR2 SYGVKD, per germline. V was pared by 11 bases and J by 4 bases, with 13 bases of the junction left unmatched. The CDR3 nucleotides are TGTGCCTCCACGTCGAAGACTAGCGGGAAATACAATGAGCAGTTCTTC. Amino acids: CASTSKTSGKYNEQFF.

This clone was seen only once. The V gene is TRBV5-1, the J gene TRBJ2-7; no definite D call. Looked up from germline, CDR1 is SGHRS and CDR2 is YFSETQ. The CDR3 is 13 residues long. V lost 4 bases to trimming and J lost 6 bases, with 14 bases between them. CDR3 loop: CASSPYETGEQYF. As DNA, the CDR3 is TGCGCCAGCAGCCCCTACGAAACGGGCGAGCAGTACTTC.

This chain joins TRBV27 and TRBJ2-3; 8 bases match TRBD1. CDR3 length equals 15 residues. CDR1 MNHEY and CDR2 SMNVEV come from the germline V gene (reference sequence). V was pared by 5 bases and J by 0 bases, with 4 bases of the junction left unmatched. The CDR3 DNA follows: TGTGCCAGCAGTCCCCAGGGGGCTAGCACAGATACGCAGTATTTT. It translates to CASSPQGASTDTQYF.